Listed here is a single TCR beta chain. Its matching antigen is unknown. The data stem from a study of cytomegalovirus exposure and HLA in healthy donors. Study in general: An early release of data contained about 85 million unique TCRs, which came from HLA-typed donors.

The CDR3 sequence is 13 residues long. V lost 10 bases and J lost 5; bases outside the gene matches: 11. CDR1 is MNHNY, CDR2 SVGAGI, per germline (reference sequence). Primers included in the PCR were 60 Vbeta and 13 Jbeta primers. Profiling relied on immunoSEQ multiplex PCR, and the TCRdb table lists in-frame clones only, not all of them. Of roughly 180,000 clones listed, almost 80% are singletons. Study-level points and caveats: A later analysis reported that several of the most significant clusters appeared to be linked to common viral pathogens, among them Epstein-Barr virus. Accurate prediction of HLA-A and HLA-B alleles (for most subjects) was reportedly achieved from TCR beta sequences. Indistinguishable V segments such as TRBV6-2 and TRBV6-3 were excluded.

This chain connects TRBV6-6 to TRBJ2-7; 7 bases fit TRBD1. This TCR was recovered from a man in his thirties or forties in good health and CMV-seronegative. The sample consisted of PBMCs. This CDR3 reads CAIRASGGDEQYF. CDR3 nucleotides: TGTGCCATCAGGGCCTCAGGGGGTGACGAGCAGTACTTC.